These 25 T cell receptor beta chains were all obtained from the same sample, sequenced in a study of metastatic and nonmetastatic thyroid tumors. TCRdb re-called the PCR reads via MiXCR. The sample contains about 93,000 clones, roughly 12% of which appear only once. Treatment of any kind had been given to no patient before thyroid surgery. Sequencing was performed on blood. These receptors all come from a female donor with papillary thyroid cancer or a benign thyroid nodule (not recorded which). Some clones in this sample may be carry-over from other donors' samples.

Comment on this clone: The junction departs from germline at one end; a sequencing error may be responsible. The chain combines TRBV9 with TRBJ2-2; D gene ambiguous. The germline V gene encodes CDR1 SGDLS and CDR2 YYNGEE. The CDR3 sequence is 13 residues long. The CDR3 spells CASIKRNTGELFF. DNA of the CDR3: TGTGCCAGCATCAAACGGAACACCGGTGAGCTGTTTTTT.

This clone was seen at least ten times. This rearrangement joins TRBV20-1 to TRBJ2-7, with a weak D call TRBD2 (5 bases). The CDR3 runs to 11 residues. V was trimmed by 1 base and J by 6 bases, leaving 7 bases between them. Germline CDR1 DFQATT, CDR2 SNEGSKA (reference sequence). The CDR3 bases are TGCAGTGCTAGAGGGGAGCGCGAGCAGTACTTC. Amino acid sequence: CSARGEREQYF.

In this sample, this clone turned up many times. The genes are TRBV9 and TRBJ1-6; no clear D gene. Germline V lookup: CDR1 SGDLS, CDR2 YYNGEE. Trimming shortened V by 0 bases and J by 7 bases, and 11 bases separated the two germline ends. The length of the CDR3 is 15 residues. The CDR3 bases are TGTGCCAGCAGCGTAGAAGCCACTTGGAATTCACCCCTCCACTTT. Protein: CASSVEATWNSPLHF.

In this sample, this clone turned up many times. This same CDR3 is encoded by further DNA sequences in the sample. This chain uses TRBV10-3 with TRBJ2-2, with 7 bases aligning to TRBD1. Trimming removed 5 bases from V and 3 bases from J; junction bases left unmatched: 0. From germline, CDR1 is ENHRY and CDR2 SYGVKD. The CDR3 has 13 residues. CDR3 in amino acids: CAISQGDTGELFF. The CDR3 bases are TGTGCCATCAGTCAGGGGGACACCGGGGAGCTGTTTTTT.

At least ten counts were recorded for this clone. The DNA for the CDR3 is TGTGCCAGCAGTTTTTCGGGGCAGCCCCAGCATTTT. Protein: CASSFSGQPQHF. This chain connects TRBV12-3 or TRBV12-4 to TRBJ1-5; D remains unclear. The V gene lost 3 bases and the J gene lost 7 bases, with 7 bases spanning the gap. The CDR3 contains 12 residues.

The table lists this clone with a count of one. The chain recombines TRBV7-8 with TRBJ2-3; a weak D match, TRBD2 (5 bases). V was pared by 4 bases and J by 5 bases, with 19 bases between. The germline CDR1 and CDR2 sequences are SGHVS and FQNEAQ. CDR3 length: 16 amino acids. The CDR3 DNA is TGTGCCAGCAGCTACCCCTCGCAAGGAGGTAAAGATACGCAGTATTTT. Translating it yields CASSYPSQGGKDTQYF. The full variable domain, with the rest looked up from reference TRBV7-8 and TRBJ2-3, is GAGVSQSPRYKVAKRGQDVALRCDPISGHVSLFWYQQALGQGPEFLTYFQNEAQLDKSGLPSDRFFAERPEGSVSTLKIQRTQQEDSAVYLCASSYPSQGGKDTQYFGPGTRLTVL.

This clone was detected ten times or more. J is TRBJ2-7 and V is TRBV12-3 or TRBV12-4; 10 positions match TRBD1. V trimming: 4 bases; J trimming: 2 bases; junction bases outside the gene matches: 2. The CDR3 runs to 14 residues. CDR3 protein: CASSSGQGAYEQYF. Written as DNA, the CDR3 is TGTGCCAGCAGTTCCGGACAGGGGGCCTACGAGCAGTACTTC.

This clone has ten or more counts. The chain has TRBV20-1 and TRBJ2-1; tentatively, D is TRBD1 (6 bases). Trimming cost V 1 base and J 8 bases, with 9 bases left between them. The CDR3 has 12 amino acids. Per the germline V gene, CDR1 is DFQATT and CDR2 is SNEGSKA (reference sequence). The CDR3 nucleotides read TGCAGTGCTAGAGTTGAGGGGGATGAGCAGTTCTTC. Translation gives CSARVEGDEQFF.

This clone was recorded at least ten times. The rearrangement joins TRBV7-2 to TRBJ1-2; the D gene is possibly TRBD1 (5 bases). Germline V gene sequence: CDR1 SGHTA, CDR2 FQGNSA. The CDR3 has 16 residues. V lost 0 bases to trimming and J lost 4 bases, with 15 bases between them. CDR3 amino acids: CASSLAPGGGTYGYTF. The DNA for the CDR3 is TGTGCCAGCAGCTTAGCGCCCGGGGGGGGGACCTATGGCTACACCTTC.

This clone was recorded many times. CDR3 nucleotides: TGTGCCAGCAGCCAAGCCAGAGAGACCCAGTACTTC. This sequence encodes CASSQARETQYF. The V call is TRBV3-1, the J call TRBJ2-5; D not certain. This CDR3 spans 12 amino acids. The germline gives CDR1 LGHDT, CDR2 YNNKEL (reference sequence). V lost 1 base and J 4 bases, leaving 4 bases between the germline ends.

This clone was seen a handful of times. The J gene is TRBJ2-5, the V gene TRBV9; D may be TRBD1 (6 bases). The CDR3 is made up of 14 amino acids. Per the germline V gene, CDR1 is SGDLS and CDR2 is YYNGEE. V lost 3 bases and J 7 bases, leaving 16 bases between the germline ends. Here the CDR3 reads CASSGTAPLGTQYF. The CDR3 bases are TGTGCCAGCAGCGGGACAGCTCCTCTGGGGACCCAGTACTTC.

This clone was observed many times. The V call is TRBV19, the J call TRBJ1-6, with D uncertain. The ends were cut back, 4 bases at V and 5 bases at J, with 15 bases in the middle. The germline V gene encodes CDR1 LNHDA and CDR2 SQIVND (reference sequence). The CDR3 runs to 16 residues. CDR3 residues: CASSTLGQPDNSPLHF. The DNA of the CDR3 is TGTGCCAGTAGTACCCTTGGGCAGCCCGATAATTCACCCCTCCACTTT.

Relative to its sample, this clone is medium-sized. This chain joins TRBV27 and TRBJ2-7; weak D call: TRBD1 (5 bases). The CDR3 loop spans 11 amino acids. In germline, CDR1 is MNHEY, CDR2 SMNVEV (reference sequence). Trimming removed 8 bases from V and 7 bases from J, with 12 bases in between. The CDR3 loop is CASGASREQYF. DNA of the CDR3: TGTGCCAGCGGGGCGTCTAGAGAGCAGTACTTC.

This clone was counted many times. V usage is TRBV19 and J usage is TRBJ1-2; D is possibly TRBD1 (5 bases). Germline-derived CDR1 and CDR2 are LNHDA and SQIVND (reference sequence). The CDR3 runs to 14 residues. Between the trimmed V and J ends, which lost 1 base and 4 bases, there was a span of 10 bases. CDR3 region: CASSIAGNSYGYTF. The CDR3 nucleotides read TGTGCCAGTAGTATAGCAGGGAACAGCTATGGCTACACCTTC.

In its sample, this clone was seen many times. The rearrangement links TRBV27 to TRBJ2-1, with 9 bases lining up with TRBD2. Losses at the gene ends were 4 bases for V and 9 bases for J; bases not matched to a gene: 10. Germline-derived CDR1 and CDR2 are MNHEY and SMNVEV (reference sequence). The CDR3 contains 15 residues. The CDR3 sequence: CASSSPGLARSEQFF. As DNA, the CDR3 is TGTGCCAGCAGTTCCCCGGGACTAGCTCGGAGTGAGCAGTTCTTC.

Concerning this clone: This may be a read error, as it is one base from a much larger clone. The genes are TRBV6-1 and TRBJ2-5, with D possibly being TRBD2 (5 bases). The V end was cut by 8 bases, the J end by 4 bases, with 14 bases between. Germline CDR1 MNHNS, CDR2 SASEGT. CDR3 length: 13 residues. The CDR3 coding sequence is TGTGCCAGCCAGAGGGATTCCCTAGAGACCCAGTACTTC. Protein: CASQRDSLETQYF.

The sample holds many counts of this clone. The chain combines TRBV7-9 with TRBJ1-6; D might be TRBD1 (6 bases). This CDR3 contains 14 residues. V was shortened by 5 bases and J by 8 bases, with 13 bases between the two germline ends. CDR1 and CDR2 (germline): SEHNR, FQNEAQ (reference sequence). The CDR3 DNA sequence: TGTGCCAGCAGCAGAGGGGGTTCTGATTCACCCCTCCACTTT. Translation: CASSRGGSDSPLHF. The variable domain in full, completed from reference TRBV7-9 and TRBJ1-6, reads DTGVSQNPRHKITKRGQNVTFRCDPISEHNRLYWYRQTLGQGPEFLTYFQNEAQLEKSRLLSDRFSAERPKGSFSTLEIQRTEQGDSAMYLCASSRGGSDSPLHFGNGTRLTVT.

The V and J genes are TRBV20-1 and TRBJ2-7; a weak D match, TRBD2 (5 bases). Trimming removed 5 bases at V and 4 bases at J, with 21 bases between. CDR3 size: 15 residues. CDR1 is DFQATT and CDR2 is SNEGSKA in the germline V gene (reference sequence). The CDR3 nucleotides are TGCAGTGCTCGCGGTGCAGGACTTAGGACGTACGAGCAGTACTTC. As protein: CSARGAGLRTYEQYF.

This clone was counted ten times or more. The junction departs from the called germline gene at one end, perhaps through a read error. This chain uses TRBV11-2 with TRBJ1-1, with 9 bases matching TRBD1. CDR3 length equals 12 residues. Per the germline V gene, CDR1 is SGHAT and CDR2 is FQNNGV. CDR3 amino acids: CASSLQDRGTLF. In nucleotides, the CDR3 is TGTGCCAGCAGCTTACAAGACAGGGGGACACTCTTT.

This clone was recorded at least ten times. The rearrangement uses TRBV6-2 or TRBV6-3 and TRBJ2-7; D remains ambiguous. CDR1 is MNHEY, CDR2 SVGEGT, per germline. Trimming took off 5 bases at V and 5 bases at J, with 10 bases between the two ends. There are 12 residues in the CDR3. CDR3 residues: CASSHPPDEQYF. Written as DNA, the CDR3 is TGTGCCAGCAGTCACCCCCCTGACGAGCAGTACTTC.

This clone was observed at least ten times. This chain connects TRBV7-3 to TRBJ2-1; D gene uncertain. Trimming removed 2 bases at V and 7 bases at J, with 9 bases between. Germline loops: CDR1 SGHTA, CDR2 FQGTGA. The length of the CDR3 is 13 residues. CDR3 protein: CASSLSEVNEQFF. The CDR3, as DNA: TGTGCCAGCAGCTTATCGGAAGTTAATGAGCAGTTCTTC.

In its sample, this clone was seen many times. This chain uses TRBV7-9 with TRBJ1-1; D is undetermined. V lost 5 bases and J lost 6, with 10 bases in between. Germline CDR1 reads SEHNR; CDR2 reads FQNEAQ (reference sequence). The CDR3 covers 12 residues. The CDR3, as DNA: TGTGCCAGCAGCATACCGTCGCCTGAAGCTTTCTTT. Residues: CASSIPSPEAFF. Full variable domain (remainder filled in from reference TRBV7-9 and TRBJ1-1): DTGVSQNPRHKITKRGQNVTFRCDPISEHNRLYWYRQTLGQGPEFLTYFQNEAQLEKSRLLSDRFSAERPKGSFSTLEIQRTEQGDSAMYLCASSIPSPEAFFGQGTRLTVV.

Notes on this clone: Just one base apart from a much larger clone, this may be a read error. This CDR3 is also generated by other DNA sequences in the sample. The chain uses TRBV5-1 and TRBJ2-3; 9 positions match TRBD1. V trimming: 5 bases; J trimming: 6 bases; junction bases outside the gene matches: 7. This CDR3 contains 14 residues. The germline V gene encodes CDR1 SGHRS and CDR2 YFSETQ. CDR3 bases: TGCGCCAGCAGGACGTACAGGGGGCCGGATACGCAGTATTTT. Protein: CASRTYRGPDTQYF.

V is TRBV30 and J is TRBJ1-3; D not certain. V lost 2 bases, J lost 0 bases, and 2 bases lay in between. The CDR3 is made up of 12 amino acids. Per the germline V gene, CDR1 is GTSNPN and CDR2 is SVGIG (reference sequence). CDR3: CAWSLSGNTIYF. DNA for the CDR3: TGTGCCTGGAGTCTCTCTGGAAACACCATATATTTT.

Ten or more counts support this clone. The V gene is TRBV5-1, the J gene TRBJ2-2; 7 bases fit TRBD1. The junction had 8 bases not matched to a gene; V was cut back by 2 bases and J by 7 bases. This CDR3 region has 15 residues. Germline V lookup: CDR1 SGHRS, CDR2 YFSETQ. In nucleotides, the CDR3 is TGCGCCAGCAGCTTAGCCGGACAGGAGAACGGGGAGCTGTTTTTT. It encodes CASSLAGQENGELFF.